The sequence of this TCR beta chain was determined in a study of cytomegalovirus exposure and HLA in healthy donors. Some clones are missing from TCRdb's copy, which holds only in-frame ones; the method was immunoSEQ multiplex PCR. The sample shows about 72,000 clones, around 95% of them seen only once. There are 15 residues in the CDR3. The V gene lost 2 bases and the J gene lost 2 bases, with 11 bases spanning the gap. Germline assignment: CDR1 MGHRA and CDR2 YSYEKL. This chain links TRBV4-1 with TRBJ2-3; D ambiguous. This TCR derives from a woman between 18 and 30 years old in good health and CMV-seronegative. The sample was PBMCs. The DNA for the CDR3 is TGCGCCAGCAGCCAAAACCAGGTTTTCACAGATACGCAGTATTTT. Its translation is CASSQNQVFTDTQYF.